The next 12 T cell receptor beta chains were all read from a single sample in a study of blood T cell repertoires in COVID-19. Generated by immunoSEQ multiplex PCR, the TCRdb table keeps only in-frame clones and is missing some. The sample has more than 65,000 clones, 87% seen once. Sequencing was performed on peripheral blood. Receptors were obtained from a woman in her fifties or sixties with acute or convalescent COVID-19.

This clone occurred once. A junction boundary mismatches the germline segment, possibly from a read error. The chain combines TRBV28 with TRBJ2-1, with D unresolved. Germline-derived CDR1 and CDR2 are MDHEN and SYDVKM. The CDR3 loop spans 14 amino acids. This CDR3 is CASSSPPQDNGQFF. The CDR3, as DNA: TGTGCCAGCAGCTCCCCCCCCCAAGACAATGGGCAGTTCTTC.

This chain joins TRBV5-1 and TRBJ1-5; no reliable D call. Germline values: CDR1 SGHRS, CDR2 YFSETQ. The CDR3 sequence is 15 residues long. V was pared by 0 bases and J by 0 bases, with 7 bases between. The CDR3 DNA follows: TGCGCCAGCAGCTTGGAACCGGGTAGCAATCAGCCCCAGCATTTT. Amino acid sequence: CASSLEPGSNQPQHF.

The sample holds a few counts of this clone. The chain carries TRBV30 and TRBJ1-6; the match to TRBD1 covers 7 bases. Losses at the gene ends were 2 bases for V and 4 bases for J; bases not matched to a gene: 5. The CDR3 loop spans 15 amino acids. Germline V gene sequence: CDR1 GTSNPN, CDR2 SVGIG (reference sequence). CDR3 DNA sequence: TGTGCCTGGAGTTCTTGGGACAGTTATAATTCACCCCTCCACTTT. Translated, it gives CAWSSWDSYNSPLHF.

The chain combines TRBV19 with TRBJ2-5; 11 nucleotides agree with TRBD1. The CDR3 runs to 15 residues. Germline trimming cut 6 bases from V and 4 bases from J; bases unmatched to any gene: 7. Germline V gene data show CDR1 as LNHDA and CDR2 as SQIVND (reference sequence). The CDR3 region has the DNA TGTGCCAGTAGCTCCGGGACAGGGGGAGGAGAGACCCAGTACTTC. Protein product: CASSSGTGGGETQYF.

The chain joins TRBV5-1 to TRBJ1-5, with D tentatively TRBD1 (5 bases). The CDR3 runs to 16 residues. The germline gives CDR1 SGHRS, CDR2 YFSETQ. The V gene lost 0 bases and the J gene lost 0 bases, with 10 bases spanning the gap. The CDR3 DNA is TGCGCCAGCAGCTTGGGGGGCGGGAATAGCAATCAGCCCCAGCATTTT. This codes for CASSLGGGNSNQPQHF.

This chain connects TRBV12-3 or TRBV12-4 to TRBJ1-1, with a weak D call TRBD1 (6 bases). This CDR3 has 13 amino acids. Deletions cut 6 bases from V and 5 bases from J, with 13 bases between. The CDR3 protein is CASRWDIRTEAFF. CDR3 coding DNA: TGTGCCAGCAGGTGGGACATTAGGACTGAAGCTTTCTTT.

The chain recombines TRBV3-1 (or the pseudogene TRBV3-2) with TRBJ1-1; no reliable D call. The CDR3 contains 14 residues. Germline assignment: CDR1 LGHDT and CDR2 YNNKEL (reference sequence). Trimming left V 1 base short and J 0 bases short, with 6 bases between. The CDR3 protein is CASSQVGMNTEAFF. The CDR3 nucleotides read TGTGCCAGCAGCCAAGTCGGGATGAACACTGAAGCTTTCTTT.

The chain employs TRBV15 and TRBJ1-4, with TRBD1 as a possible D gene (5 bases). The CDR3 consists of 15 residues. Trimming took off 0 bases at V and 8 bases at J, with 13 bases between the two ends. The germline V gene has CDR1 LNHNV and CDR2 YYDKDF (reference sequence). The CDR3 reads CATSRDLGGGEKLFF. CDR3 sequence (DNA): TGTGCCACCAGCAGAGATCTCGGGGGAGGAGAAAAACTGTTTTTT.

The genes are TRBV5-4 and TRBJ2-7, with TRBD1 matching 8 bases. Germline lookup yields CDR1 SGHNT and CDR2 YYREEE (reference sequence). CDR3 length: 16 residues. The junction had 5 bases not matched to a gene; V was cut back by 0 bases and J by 0 bases. CDR3 residues: CASSLGRTGLSYEQYF. In DNA, the CDR3 is TGTGCCAGCAGCTTGGGTCGGACAGGGCTCTCCTACGAGCAGTACTTC. Using reference TRBV5-4 and TRBJ2-7 for the parts outside the CDR3, the full variable domain is ETGVTQSPTHLIKTRGQQVTLRCSSQSGHNTVSWYQQALGQGPQFIFQYYREEENGRGNFPPRFSGLQFPNYSSELNVNALELDDSALYLCASSLGRTGLSYEQYFGPGTRLTVT.

The rearrangement joins TRBV28 to TRBJ2-1; TRBD2 agrees at 8 bases. Unmatched junction bases numbered 6, after V lost 3 bases and J lost 5 bases. The length of the CDR3 is 15 residues. CDR1 and CDR2 from the germline V gene are MDHEN and SYDVKM. The CDR3 reads CASSFPGLGDNEQFF. In DNA, the CDR3 is TGTGCCAGCAGTTTTCCGGGACTAGGAGACAATGAGCAGTTCTTC.

This clone was seen only a few times. The genes are TRBV7-3 and TRBJ1-3; D uncertain. CDR3 length: 13 amino acids. V was shortened by 2 bases and J by 3 bases, with 5 bases between the two germline ends. From germline, CDR1 is SGHTA and CDR2 FQGTGA. CDR3 sequence (DNA): TGTGCCAGCAGCTTAGGCCTTGGAAACACCATATATTTT. As protein: CASSLGLGNTIYF.

The V call is TRBV2, the J call TRBJ1-6, with D tentatively TRBD1 (6 bases). V was trimmed by 7 bases and J by 7 bases, leaving 17 bases between them. The germline V gene has CDR1 SNHLY and CDR2 FYNNEI. There are 15 residues in the CDR3. The CDR3 nucleotides are TGTGCCAGCAAGGGGATACTGGGGGCGAATTCACCCCTCCACTTT. It yields the protein CASKGILGANSPLHF.